One sample yielded the 29 T cell receptor beta chains listed below, sequenced in a study of blood T cell dynamics during melanoma immunotherapy. The data were produced by immunoSEQ multiplex PCR, yet TCRdb's version contains in-frame clones alone and is incomplete. The data show 7,000 to 9,000 clones, about four fifths seen once. The time point here: pre-treatment baseline. This specimen consisted of blood, obtained from a patient treated with checkpoint blockade. These receptors all stem from a human donor with melanoma.

The chain recombines TRBV5-6 with TRBJ2-1, with D unclear. CDR3 length equals 14 residues. Germline CDR1 and CDR2: SGHDT and YYEEEE. V was cut by 0 bases and J by 2 bases, with 6 bases left in between. The CDR3 coding sequence is TGTGCCAGCAGCTTGGAGGGTACCTACAATGAGCAGTTCTTC. It encodes CASSLEGTYNEQFF.

The chain carries TRBV10-3 and TRBJ2-7; D gene ambiguous. The CDR3 runs to 11 residues. Trimming shortened V by 11 bases and J by 6 bases, and 14 bases separated the two germline ends. Looked up from germline, CDR1 is ENHRY and CDR2 is SYGVKD. This CDR3 reads CASGLVSEQYF. CDR3 coding DNA: TGTGCCTCCGGGCTAGTATCCGAGCAGTACTTC.

The chain has TRBV19 and TRBJ2-5; 8 nucleotides match TRBD1. The better agreement between TRBJ2-7 and the DNA end casts doubt on the J call. CDR3 size: 15 residues. Germline CDR1 reads LNHDA; CDR2 reads SQIVND (reference sequence). The CDR3 spells CASSTGQGRSYEQYF. The CDR3 region has the DNA TGTGCCAGTAGTACCGGACAGGGTAGATCCTACGAGCAGTACTTC.

This clone was detected only a few times. The genes are TRBV19 and TRBJ2-7; a possible D gene is TRBD1 (5 bases). The CDR3 runs to 15 residues. V was cut by 4 bases and J by 4 bases, with 17 bases left in between. Germline CDR1 LNHDA, CDR2 SQIVND (reference sequence). The CDR3 loop is CASSTGQGKSYEQYF. The CDR3 region has the DNA TGTGCCAGTAGTACTGGGCAGGGAAAATCATACGAGCAGTACTTC.

This chain joins TRBV29-1 and TRBJ2-7, with D possibly TRBD1 on 5 matching bases. This CDR3 region has 10 residues. CDR1 is SQVTM and CDR2 is ANQGSEA in the germline V gene. CDR3 sequence (DNA): TGCACCAAAGGGGTCCACGAGCAGTACTTC. As protein: CTKGVHEQYF.

A single count supports this clone. The V and J genes are TRBV7-8 and TRBJ1-4; a possible D gene is TRBD1 (5 bases). CDR3 length: 16 amino acids. Germline CDR1 reads SGHVS; CDR2 reads FQNEAQ. Between the trimmed V and J ends, which lost 0 bases and 3 bases, there was a span of 11 bases. The CDR3 nucleotides read TGTGCCAGCAGCTTAGCGGGGGGTGGAGCTAATGAAAAACTGTTTTTT. This translates into CASSLAGGGANEKLFF.

The CDR3 spells CASSPADYGYTF. In DNA, the CDR3 is TGTGCCAGCAGCCCCGCCGACTATGGCTACACCTTC. V is TRBV5-5 and J is TRBJ1-2; D is undetermined. The CDR3 runs 12 residues. CDR1 is SGHKS, CDR2 YYEKEE, per germline (reference sequence). Trimming removed 4 bases at V and 3 bases at J, with 7 bases between.

The chain recombines TRBV19 with TRBJ2-5; TRBD2 matches at 15 bases. The DNA end is more similar to TRBJ2-7, so the J call may be wrong. This CDR3 contains 16 residues. Germline lookup yields CDR1 LNHDA and CDR2 SQIVND (reference sequence). DNA of the CDR3: TGTGCCAGTAGTCTGGGACTAGCGGGAGGACCCTACGAGCAGTACTTC. It translates to CASSLGLAGGPYEQYF.

The chain recombines TRBV7-8 with TRBJ2-5; the D gene is possibly TRBD1 (6 bases). The J call may be mistaken, given a closer DNA end match to TRBJ2-7. This CDR3 spans 13 amino acids. Germline lookup yields CDR1 SGHVS and CDR2 FQNEAQ. The CDR3 DNA sequence: TGTGCCAGCAGCTTACCCGGGACAAACGAGCAGTACTTC. Translation: CASSLPGTNEQYF.

The rearrangement links TRBV6-1 to TRBJ1-4, with D possibly being TRBD1 (5 bases). Trimming took 3 bases from V and 6 from J, leaving 11 bases between them. The germline V gene has CDR1 MNHNS and CDR2 SASEGT. This CDR3 is built from 14 residues. The DNA of the CDR3 is TGTGCCAGCAGTGATTTGGGGGGGGATGAAAAACTGTTTTTT. Its protein is CASSDLGGDEKLFF.

The V gene is TRBV30, the J gene TRBJ1-6; no clear D gene. The germline CDR1 and CDR2 sequences are GTSNPN and SVGIG (reference sequence). V lost 3 bases and J 0 bases, leaving 3 bases between the germline ends. The CDR3 contains 13 residues. The CDR3 coding sequence is TGTGCCTGGAGAAGCTCCTATAATTCACCCCTCCACTTT. This sequence encodes CAWRSSYNSPLHF.

The chain joins TRBV9 to TRBJ2-7; TRBD2 might be the D (5 bases). V was cut by 2 bases and J by 7 bases, with 16 bases left in between. In germline, CDR1 is SGDLS, CDR2 YYNGEE. The CDR3 has 14 residues. CDR3 amino acids: CASSVSASTPEQYF. CDR3 DNA: TGTGCCAGCAGCGTCTCTGCTAGCACCCCGGAGCAGTACTTC.

This clone was picked up a small number of times. The chain is built from TRBV27 and TRBJ2-7, with 12 bases that match TRBD2. The CDR3 runs 15 residues. Germline trimming cut 3 bases from V and 2 bases from J; bases unmatched to any gene: 2. CDR1 MNHEY and CDR2 SMNVEV come from the germline V gene (reference sequence). The CDR3 loop is CASSLTSGSTYEQYF. The CDR3, as DNA: TGTGCCAGCAGTTTGACTAGCGGGAGCACCTACGAGCAGTACTTC.

The CDR3 DNA is TGTGCCAGCAGCTTACAGGGCCCCTATGGCTACACCTTC. This sequence encodes CASSLQGPYGYTF. This chain joins TRBV5-6 and TRBJ1-2; D is perhaps TRBD1 (6 bases). The germline gives CDR1 SGHDT, CDR2 YYEEEE. The V and J ends lost 2 bases and 4 bases respectively, with 9 bases between them. This CDR3 has 13 residues.

This chain connects TRBV18 to TRBJ1-3; D perhaps matches TRBD1 (5 bases). The CDR3 sequence is 16 residues long. With 3 bases removed from V and 3 bases from J, the gap between germline ends came to 15 bases. Germline lookup yields CDR1 KGHSH and CDR2 LQKENI. The DNA for the CDR3 is TGTGCCAGCTCACCTTGGCAGGGCCAGCATGGAAACACCATATATTTT. Its protein product is CASSPWQGQHGNTIYF. Drawing the rest from reference TRBV18 and TRBJ1-3, the complete variable domain is NAGVMQNPRHLVRRRGQEARLRCSPMKGHSHVYWYRQLPEEGLKFMVYLQKENIIDESGMPKERFSAEFPKEGPSILRIQQVVRGDSAAYFCASSPWQGQHGNTIYFGEGSWLTVV.

The chain carries TRBV7-9 and TRBJ1-3; no definite D call. This CDR3 comprises 14 residues. V was pared by 3 bases and J by 5 bases, with 11 bases between. Germline CDR1 SEHNR, CDR2 FQNEAQ (reference sequence). The CDR3 sequence: CASSLDDNRNTIYF. The CDR3 nucleotides read TGTGCCAGCAGCTTGGACGACAACCGAAACACCATATATTTT. The whole variable domain, filled in from reference TRBV7-9 and TRBJ1-3, reads DTGVSQNPRHKITKRGQNVTFRCDPISEHNRLYWYRQTLGQGPEFLTYFQNEAQLEKSRLLSDRFSAERPKGSFSTLEIQRTEQGDSAMYLCASSLDDNRNTIYFGEGSWLTVV.

The table lists this clone with a count of one. The chain couples TRBV2 to TRBJ1-1; 7 bases are a match to TRBD1. Trimming took 9 bases from V and 5 from J; bases not matched to a gene: 6. Germline CDR1 and CDR2: SNHLY and FYNNEI. The CDR3 contains 12 residues. For the CDR3, the DNA is TGTGCCAGGACAGGGTCAGGGACTGAAGCTTTCTTT. Its protein product is CARTGSGTEAFF.

The chain employs TRBV2 and TRBJ1-4; D unresolved. Germline lookup yields CDR1 SNHLY and CDR2 FYNNEI. The CDR3 extends over 15 amino acids. V was clipped by 5 bases and J by 7 bases, with 17 bases between them. The CDR3 nucleotides read TGTGCCAGCAGTTCCGGGTCGCCCTATTTTGAAAAACTGTTTTTT. Its translation is CASSSGSPYFEKLFF.

The V gene is TRBV7-2, the J gene TRBJ1-2; 8 positions match TRBD1. With V trimmed by 1 base and J by 3 bases, 10 bases remained unmatched. This CDR3 is 17 amino acids long. From germline, CDR1 is SGHTA and CDR2 FQGNSA. The CDR3 DNA sequence: TGTGCCAGCAGCTTAGGGGTCTGGACAGGGACAGACTATGGCTACACCTTC. It encodes CASSLGVWTGTDYGYTF.

This chain uses TRBV2 with TRBJ1-1; the match to TRBD1 covers 7 bases. CDR3 length: 13 amino acids. Germline loops: CDR1 SNHLY, CDR2 FYNNEI. After removal of 6 bases from V and 4 bases from J, the junction contained 5 bases not matched to a gene. CDR3 nucleotides: TGTGCCAGCAGGGAGACAGGGTTCACTGAAGCTTTCTTT. It translates to CASRETGFTEAFF. The whole variable domain, filled in from reference TRBV2 and TRBJ1-1, reads EPEVTQTPSHQVTQMGQEVILRCVPISNHLYFYWYRQILGQKVEFLVSFYNNEISEKSEIFDDQFSVERPDGSNFTLKIRSTKLEDSAMYFCASRETGFTEAFFGQGTRLTVV.

This chain uses TRBV2 with TRBJ1-5; 9 nucleotides match TRBD1. V lost 4 bases, J lost 4 bases, and 5 bases stayed unmatched. Germline CDR1 is SNHLY and CDR2 is FYNNEI. The CDR3 has 15 amino acids. CDR3 sequence (DNA): TGTGCCAGCAGTGGGGACAGGGCAGGAAATCAGCCCCAGCATTTT. Translating it yields CASSGDRAGNQPQHF.

The chain is built from TRBV14 and TRBJ2-7; D uncertain. CDR1 is SGHDN, CDR2 FVKESK, per germline. Trimming cost V 6 bases and J 1 base, with 13 bases left between them. The CDR3 is made up of 14 amino acids. The CDR3 region has the DNA TGTGCCAGCAGGCATACGAACTATTCCTACGAGCAGTACTTC. Its protein is CASRHTNYSYEQYF.

The chain is built from TRBV6-6 and TRBJ1-1; 8 bases are a match to TRBD1. The length of the CDR3 is 15 residues. V was pared by 6 bases and J by 5 bases, with 11 bases of the junction left unmatched. CDR1 is MNHNY, CDR2 SVGAGI, per germline (reference sequence). CDR3 bases: TGTGCCAGCAGAAGCACTACAGGGGGACGAACTGAAGCTTTCTTT. This gives the protein CASRSTTGGRTEAFF.

V and J are TRBV5-4 and TRBJ1-1; D unclear. The CDR3 length is 12 residues. Per germline, CDR1 SGHNT and CDR2 YYREEE (reference sequence). V shed 0 bases and J shed 2 bases, with 2 bases lying between them. The CDR3 is CASSLVNTEAFF. CDR3 in DNA: TGTGCCAGCAGCTTGGTTAACACTGAAGCTTTCTTT.

This chain connects TRBV5-4 to TRBJ1-4; weak D call: TRBD1 (6 bases). CDR1 and CDR2 from the germline V gene are SGHNT and YYREEE (reference sequence). The CDR3 is 16 amino acids. V lost 4 bases to trimming and J lost 0 bases, with 13 bases between them. The CDR3 DNA is TGTGCCAGCAGCACCCGGACAGCTGCAACTAATGAAAAACTGTTTTTT. Protein: CASSTRTAATNEKLFF.

V and J are TRBV11-2 and TRBJ1-5; D not certain. V lost 0 bases and J lost 6, with 6 bases in between. Germline CDR1 is SGHAT and CDR2 is FQNNGV. The length of the CDR3 is 13 residues. The CDR3 region has the DNA TGTGCCAGCAGCTTAGATCCTATTCAGCCCCAGCATTTT. It encodes CASSLDPIQPQHF.

The CDR3 DNA follows: TGTGCCAGCAACCACGACGGGATTAATGAAAAACTGTTTTTT. Its translation is CASNHDGINEKLFF. The V gene is TRBV6-6, the J gene TRBJ1-4; no firm D call. The CDR3 is made up of 14 amino acids. The ends were cut back, 7 bases at V and 4 bases at J, with 13 bases in the middle. CDR1 MNHNY and CDR2 SVGAGI come from the germline V gene (reference sequence).

The V and J genes are TRBV7-2 and TRBJ2-7; 9 nucleotides line up with TRBD1. Germline CDR1 SGHTA, CDR2 FQGNSA. The CDR3 loop spans 14 amino acids. V lost 5 bases, J lost 2 bases, and 4 bases stayed unmatched. CDR3 in amino acids: CASSPGQGPYEQYF. In DNA form, the CDR3 reads TGTGCCAGCAGCCCGGGACAGGGCCCCTACGAGCAGTACTTC. The complete variable domain, with remaining parts taken from reference TRBV7-2 and TRBJ2-7, reads GAGVSQSPSNKVTEKGKDVELRCDPISGHTALYWYRQSLGQGLEFLIYFQGNSAPDKSGLPSDRFSAERTGGSVSTLTIQRTQQEDSAVYLCASSPGQGPYEQYFGPGTRLTVT.

V is TRBV28 and J is TRBJ1-2; 9 bases match TRBD1. Germline V gene data show CDR1 as MDHEN and CDR2 as SYDVKM. This CDR3 region has 16 residues. Trimming took 6 bases from V and 6 from J; bases not matched to a gene: 14. This CDR3 reads CASRKYRGRGYNGYTF. Here the CDR3 DNA reads TGTGCCAGCAGAAAATACAGGGGGCGTGGATATAATGGCTACACCTTC.